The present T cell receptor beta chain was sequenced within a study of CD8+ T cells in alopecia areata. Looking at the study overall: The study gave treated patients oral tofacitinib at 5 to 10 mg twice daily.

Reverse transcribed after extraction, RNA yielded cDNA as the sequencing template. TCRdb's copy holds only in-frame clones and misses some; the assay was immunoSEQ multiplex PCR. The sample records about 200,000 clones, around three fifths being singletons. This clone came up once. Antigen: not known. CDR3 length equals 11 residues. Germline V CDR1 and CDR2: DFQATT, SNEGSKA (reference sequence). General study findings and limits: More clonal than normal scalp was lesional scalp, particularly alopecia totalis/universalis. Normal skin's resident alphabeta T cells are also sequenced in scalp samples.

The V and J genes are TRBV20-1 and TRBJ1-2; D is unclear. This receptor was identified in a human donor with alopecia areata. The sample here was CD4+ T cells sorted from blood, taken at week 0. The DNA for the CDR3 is TGCATGCCCGAACCAGGATATGGCTACACCTTC. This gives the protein CMPEPGYGYTF.